This T cell receptor (beta chain) was observed in a study of T-cell memory formation after mild COVID-19. Study results and caveats: The finding that pre-infection memory included some responding clones suggested that cross-reactive memory joined.

Using its own MiXCR run on the 5' RACE reads, TCRdb lists one record per CDR3 protein. This sample has a few hundred thousand distinct CDR3 sequences, with about 15% found just once. The table lists this clonotype with a few counts. Its antigen is undetermined. Trimming removed 8 bases from V and 5 bases from J, with 6 bases in between. The length of the CDR3 is 11 residues. The germline gives CDR1 MNHEY, CDR2 SVGAGI. The sample was PBMCs or a T cell subset sorted from them (not recorded which). The rearrangement joins TRBV6-5 to TRBJ2-2, with D hard to call. The origin of this receptor is a young man who had mild COVID-19 (a few samples of this study predate the infection). Cell type and time point are not known. The CDR3, as DNA: TGTGCCAGCTTTGGGACCGGGGAGCTGTTTTTT. Protein product: CASFGTGELFF.